This T cell receptor (beta chain) was identified during a study of PD-L1 blockade in urothelial cancer (dated by TCRdb to about 2017). Background for the entire study: Therapy was started around 2014 for all patients, and atezolizumab 1,200 mg was administered intravenously every 3 weeks. Durable clinical benefit meant progression-free survival longer than 6 months, and TCR features were also tested against progression-free and overall survival. Twenty-nine patients had pretreatment blood TCR-seq, about 25 had at least one posttreatment blood collection, and about 25 had tumor TCR-seq. Blood samples gave a median of about 150,000 T cells and 88,000 or so unique TCRs, with a median clonality of 0.080. An ECOG performance status of 0 or 1 was recorded for the patients, and 0 to 3 prior chemotherapy regimens had been received by the patients. An exploratory multi-omic analysis was conducted of the somatic, immune and clinical correlates of response to PD-L1 blockade with atezolizumab in urothelial cancer. Blood samples were analyzed at two time points: 3 weeks after treatment start (second dose) and 6 weeks after treatment start. About 10 patients achieved durable clinical benefit and approximately 20 did not. In the same patients, whole exome sequencing and RNA sequencing of pretreatment tumors were performed in addition to TCR sequencing. Pretreatment tumor samples, along with matched peripheral blood serially collected before and after atezolizumab treatment, were subjected to TCR sequencing. About 90% of the roughly 29 patients were males with bladder-origin urothelial cancer, and about 60% of the 29 reported a prior smoking history.

Including cysteine and phenylalanine, the CDR3 has 14 amino acids. Here the CDR3 DNA is all that survives: 42 bases in frame from base 1. CDR1 GTSNPN and CDR2 SVGIG are derived from the germline V gene (reference sequence). The junction carries 12 bases between V and J, which are trimmed by 3 bases and 1 base respectively. Each PCR received spiked-in synthetic TCR analog templates so that absolute template abundance could be estimated from read counts. The immunoSEQ assay was used to amplify TCRbeta CDR3 regions from genomic DNA with bias-controlled V and J gene primers. Sequencing of rearranged TCRbeta segments was performed at approximately 20X coverage. Turning to the authors' computational methods: Sequencing errors were corrected by clustering and CDR3s were annotated against IMGT to assign V, D and J genes. Out-of-frame and stop-codon sequences were excluded, and only productive TCRbeta rearrangements were used in downstream analyses. Clonality was computed as one minus Shannon entropy normalized by the log of the number of unique productive sequences. Fisher's exact test with Benjamini-Hochberg correction, using a cutoff of adjusted p below 0.01, was how clones that differed between time points or between blood and tumor were identified. TCRdb took over this immuneACCESS table, retaining in-frame rearrangements with V and J assigned. Such tables are incomplete; in checked studies, under half of the missing clones stem from an unresolved V gene, and the remainder is unexplained. The V and J calls and the clone size are those of that table, but D and trimming were determined from the DNA. Across this sample there are tens of thousands of clones, with more than 75% seen only once. More than 13% of the sample is in the top ten clones.

The full study reports these points: Greater expansion of tumor-associated TCR clones in peripheral blood 3 weeks after the start of treatment was observed in patients with durable benefit (n of about 24, p = 0.022). Improved progression-free and overall survival was found to be associated with pretreatment peripheral blood TCR clonality below the median. Because the sample size was small (n ≈ 29) and many exploratory analyses were performed, the results are intended to be hypothesis-generating.

This clone was picked up one time. This receptor's antigen is unknown. Base quality data are lacking; no much larger clone is found one base away. Explained via the paper, the time point label denotes: pretreatment peripheral blood. A cohort of approximately 30 patients with locally advanced or metastatic urothelial carcinoma, treated at Memorial Sloan Kettering on a trial protocol, was included. Peripheral blood mononuclear cells were collected pretreatment and during treatment, at between 1 and 8 total time points per patient. The Qiagen DNeasy Blood extraction kit was used to purify genomic DNA from total PBMCs and tumor samples. PBMCs were collected pretreatment and during treatment, and were isolated and stored as previously described.

The source of this sequence is a man between 60 and 75 years old with urothelial cancer. The V and J genes are TRBV30 and TRBJ1-1; no D gene call is confident. The material sequenced was PBMCs, taken around atezolizumab (anti-PD-L1) treatment. The CDR3 region has the sequence CAWRLWASNTEAFF. Read as DNA, the sequence is TGTGCCTGGAGATTGTGGGCTTCGAACACTGAAGCTTTCTTT.